This T cell receptor beta chain was sequenced during a study of cytomegalovirus exposure and HLA in healthy donors. The study's findings and limits: HLA-A and HLA-B allele assignments for most subjects were reportedly predicted accurately using TCR beta sequences.

In the case of this clone: The antigen remains undetermined.

In the PCR, 60 Vbeta and 13 Jbeta primers were used. Sequenced by immunoSEQ multiplex PCR; TCRdb stores in-frame clones only, minus some. The sample lists about 130,000 clones, roughly 82% occurring once. V shed 8 bases, J shed 1 base, and the junction held 0 bases outside the gene matches. The germline V gene encodes CDR1 MGHDK and CDR2 SYGVNS. The CDR3 spans 12 residues. The sequencing sample was made of PBMCs. The source is a male donor in good health and CMV-seropositive. This rearrangement joins TRBV25-1 to TRBJ2-7; 9 bases align to TRBD1. The CDR3 region has the DNA TGTGCCAGCGGGACAGGGTCCTACGAGCAGTACTTC. Protein: CASGTGSYEQYF.